This T cell receptor (beta chain) came from a study of regulatory T cells in long-lasting Graves disease (TCRdb year 2021). Regarding the research as a whole: Patients with newly diagnosed Graves' disease had been on antithyroid drugs for under 3 months. Patients with persistent Graves' disease were compared with patients with newly diagnosed Graves' disease using TCR sequencing and RNA sequencing of peripheral blood. The study took place in China and was registered as a clinical trial. TCR sequencing covered around 13 persistent and 20 or so newly diagnosed Graves' disease patients, some 33 samples in total.

The library was built by means of multiplex PCR. Sequencing instrument: Illumina HiSeq 4000. TCR beta libraries were built with iRepertoire HTBI primers and Arm-PCR amplification of CDR3 regions. Gel purification was performed on PCR products prior to sequencing. The original methods were these. Across samples, 60 to 75 TRBV and 13 to 15 TRBJ segments were identified and used for gene usage analysis of CDR3 amino acid clonotypes. COPE and FqMerger were used to merge the filtered high-quality paired reads into contigs. Contigs were aligned with BLAST to IMGT TRBV, TRBD and TRBJ reference genes, and CDR3 was defined per IMGT. Highly expanded clones were defined as clonotypes with a frequency above 0.1%. Shannon entropy was used to measure repertoire diversity, and the Gini coefficient was used to measure V-J evenness. Clonotypes shared by more than one individual were considered public. The raw public reads went through TCRdb reprocessing: fastp at Q25, MiXCR clone calling, in-frame beta chains kept. Entries are consolidated by CDR3 protein sequence, retaining the most common genes and DNA. The authors' filters were not applied to this entry. The sample table contains 400,000 to 500,000 distinct CDR3 sequences; only one count was recorded for 16% of them. The top ten constitute around a quarter of the sample.

The study at large found these results: Only the TCR beta chain was sequenced and analyzed. Patients with persistent disease shared more public clonotypes (approximately 2,500) than newly diagnosed patients did (more than 900). As a limitation, the authors acknowledged that the small sample size may reduce accuracy. Compared with newly diagnosed patients, persistent Graves' disease patients had lower TCR Shannon entropy and fewer highly expanded clones, which suggests clonal expansion. The study examined only peripheral blood because the primary lesion, thyroid tissue, could not be accessed.

A remark on this clonotype: Its antigen is still unknown. Base-call qualities are not available, and no considerably larger clone is one nucleotide away.

The sample's time point label, in plain terms: newly diagnosed GD, antithyroid drugs for less than 3 months. For both TCR sequencing and RNA sequencing, RNA was extracted from PBMCs using TRIzol. The diagnosis of Graves' disease was made according to American Thyroid Association guidelines. The patients came from an endocrinology department in Xi'an, China. Each patient gave about 9.1 milliliters of peripheral blood, collected in an EDTA anticoagulant tube. Ficoll Paque Plus density gradient separation was used to isolate PBMCs, and no further T cell sorting was performed. An Agilent 2100 Bioanalyzer and agarose gel were used to assess RNA quality, and a NanoDrop 2000 was used to measure RNA concentration. The same sample was also studied in work on T cells in Graves' hyperthyroidism and ophthalmopathy. From that second study: A patient counted as having stable Graves' hyperthyroidism if no progression to ophthalmopathy occurred over 18 months of follow-up. Hyperthyroidism patients were aged 18 to 65 years and newly diagnosed, with disease duration of less than 2 months. Any patient with an uncontrolled infection, another autoimmune disease, pregnancy or lactation was excluded. Diagnoses relied on clinical symptoms, serum thyroxine and TRAb, thyroid ultrasound and orbital computed tomography. A first-round RT-PCR of the TCR CDR3 used the HTBI primer set with the Qiagen OneStep RT-PCR kit. Most expanded thyroid clonotypes (frequency above 0.001) were also detected in blood, a finding suggesting that blood repertoires may reflect thyroid immune responses. A model built on a 13 V-J signature distinguished ophthalmopathy from stable hyperthyroidism, reaching 87.88% sensitivity and around 81% specificity in cross-validation and 80%/75% in testing. In validation, progression to ophthalmopathy was predicted by the model with nearly 71% sensitivity and roughly 72% specificity, a median of about 6 months before onset. TCR V-J signatures able to tell the groups apart were searched for in a discovery cohort of 90 to 100 patients, of whom over 40 had Graves' ophthalmopathy and more than 55 had stable Graves' hyperthyroidism. An independent validation cohort of 18 to 20 hyperthyroidism patients and more than 15 patients who later progressed to ophthalmopathy tested prospective prediction of ophthalmopathy. The 100 discovery patients were randomly split 7:3 into training and test sets. In addition, the study compared T-cell repertoires in thyroid tissue and in blood from a handful of Graves' hyperthyroidism patients. Following sampling, methimazole starting at 30 mg daily was given to hyperthyroidism patients, and high-dose intravenous methylprednisolone was given to ophthalmopathy patients. Libraries were constructed in a second round of multiplex PCR, after which size selection and purification were carried out. Libraries were sequenced paired-end with 100 bp reads on an Illumina HiSeq2000. Raw data were processed with SOAPnuke, discarding reads with adapters, uncalled bases, mean Phred below 15, or no exact constant-primer or identifier match. COPE v1.2.5 was used to merge high-quality paired reads, and clonotypes were defined as unique nucleotide sequences. Clonotypes were aligned to IMGT TRBV, TRBD and TRBJ reference segments using MiTCR v1.1. The analysis was restricted to V-J combinations with a frequency above 0.0001, which together covered 99% to 99.2% of the repertoires. The TCS score was defined as the ratio of F50 (clonal expansion) to E x V (chaos), calculated using BLOSUM62-based TCRdist between CDR3 peptides within each V-J. Welch's t-statistics and random forest reduced several hundred V-J features to 13, which were used in a naive Bayes classifier (R e1071). No statistical method was used to set the sample size in advance, and investigators knew the group allocation. According to the paper, TCR Vbeta CDR3 sequencing was carried out on roughly 130 peripheral blood samples, which came from over 40 ophthalmopathy, 80 or so hyperthyroidism and roughly 17 progressor patients.

The receptor comes from a young woman with Graves disease. Donor details come from another sample of the same person, matched by shared clones. The starting material was peripheral blood mononuclear cells (PBMCs), obtained at new diagnosis, from a patient treated with antithyroid drugs.

The CDR3 region reads CSARLVFGPGSNQPQHF. The bases are TGCAGTGCTAGACTGGTTTTTGGTCCGGGTAGCAATCAGCCCCAGCATTTT. This chain is built from TRBV20-1 and TRBJ1-5; too little of a D gene remains to name it. V lost 2 bases and J lost 0 bases; the stretch between them is 17 bases long. From its cysteine to its phenylalanine, the CDR3 spans 17 amino acids. Only the CDR3 region is kept as DNA, spanning 51 bases read in frame from base 1. Taken from the germline V gene (reference sequence), the CDR1 and CDR2 loops are DFQATT and SNEGSKA.